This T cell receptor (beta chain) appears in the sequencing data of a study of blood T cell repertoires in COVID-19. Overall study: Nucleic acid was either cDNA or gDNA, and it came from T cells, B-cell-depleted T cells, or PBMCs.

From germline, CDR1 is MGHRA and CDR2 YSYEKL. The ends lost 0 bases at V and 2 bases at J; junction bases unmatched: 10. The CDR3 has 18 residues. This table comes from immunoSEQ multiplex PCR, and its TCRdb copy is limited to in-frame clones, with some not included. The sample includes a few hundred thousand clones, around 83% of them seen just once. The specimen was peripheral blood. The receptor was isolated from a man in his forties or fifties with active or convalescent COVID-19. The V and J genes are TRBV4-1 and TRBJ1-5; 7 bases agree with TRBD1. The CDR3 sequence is CASSQDRTAGGRNQPQHF. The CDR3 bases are TGCGCCAGCAGCCAAGATCGCACGGCAGGGGGTCGCAATCAGCCCCAGCATTTT.